Listed below are T cell receptor beta chains from one sample, sequenced in a study of T cell repertoires in cytomegalovirus infection. TCRdb passed the reads through MiXCR, listing each CDR3 protein once. In the table there are fewer than 650,000 distinct CDR3 sequences, 40% of which are singletons. Their antigen targets remain unknown. The sequences come from cultured PBMCs, collected from culture after CMV antigen stimulation. Receptors were obtained from a human donor in good health (CMV status not recorded). Some clones in this sample may be carry-over from other donors' samples. Both conserved end residues are part of each CDR3. D genes are given only for firm matches. Only part of the rows carry a size: once, few, many, or a class if the clone is expanded.

abundance,d_gene,j_gene,v_gene,CDR3aa,CDR3nt
-,-,TRBJ1-1,TRBV7-9,CASSATRQDTEAFF,TGTGCCAGCAGCGCAACAAGACAGGACACTGAAGCTTTCTTT
once,TRBD2,TRBJ2-3,TRBV6-5,CASSYSSAGGGTDTQYF,TGTGCCAGCAGTTACTCCTCGGCGGGGGGTGGCACAGATACGCAGTATTTT
-,TRBD1,TRBJ2-1,TRBV7-2,CASSLTGITYNEQFF,TGTGCCAGCAGCTTGACAGGGATAACGTACAATGAGCAGTTCTTC
-,-,TRBJ2-5,TRBV6-1,CASSEAPPGLGETQYF,TGTGCCAGCAGTGAAGCTCCCCCAGGGCTTGGTGAGACCCAGTACTTC
-,TRBD2,TRBJ2-2,TRBV12-3/TRBV12-4,CASSSTSGTAQGELFF,TGTGCCAGCAGTTCGACTAGCGGGACCGCCCAAGGGGAGCTGTTTTTT
-,-,TRBJ1-6,TRBV12-3/TRBV12-4,CASSGGYSSPLHF,TGTGCCAGCAGTGGGGGATATAGTTCACCCCTCCACTTT
few,-,TRBJ1-5,TRBV7-8,CASSPRPPGVSNQPQHF,TGTGCCAGCAGCCCCCGACCCCCAGGGGTAAGCAATCAGCCCCAGCATTTT
few,TRBD2,TRBJ2-3,TRBV7-2,CASSPSSGSFIDTQYF,TGTGCCAGCAGCCCCTCTAGCGGGAGCTTTATAGATACGCAGTATTTT
-,-,TRBJ2-5,TRBV15,CATSRDPSAAETQYF,TGTGCCACCAGCAGAGATCCTTCCGCGGCAGAGACCCAGTACTTC
few,TRBD1,TRBJ1-1,TRBV19,CASSSNRGRSTEAFF,TGTGCCAGTAGTTCAAACAGGGGGAGAAGCACTGAAGCTTTCTTT
-,-,TRBJ1-4,TRBV6-6,CASRESGKLFF,TGTGCCAGCAGGGAAAGTGGAAAACTGTTTTTT